This note documents a single T cell receptor (beta chain) sequence. Antigen specificity is unknown. The data stem from a study of cytomegalovirus exposure and HLA in healthy donors. Overall study: Genotyping of roughly 400 donors showed that over 65% belonged to the Caucasian-associated ancestry cluster. Study-wide results and limits: Most CMV-associated TCR beta chains were later found to appear HLA-restricted. Information on immune exposure was restricted to one variable (CMV serostatus). The authors reported that TCR beta sequences could predict HLA-A and HLA-B alleles. These predictions were accurate for most subjects in the first cohort.

13 Jbeta primers and 60 Vbeta primers were used for the PCR. Using immunoSEQ multiplex PCR, the repertoire was profiled, and TCRdb retains in-frame clones only, with some absent. The sample lists around 250,000 clones, about 90% occurring once. The V gene lost 3 bases and the J gene lost 6 bases, with 11 bases spanning the gap. Germline CDR1 and CDR2: SEHNR and FQNEAQ (reference sequence). The CDR3 runs to 14 residues. The genes are TRBV7-9 and TRBJ1-4, with a weak D call TRBD1 (5 bases). The TCR originated in a girl aged 2-10 years in good health and CMV-seronegative. What was sequenced was PBMCs. The CDR3 sequence is CASSLVGGDEKLFF. CDR3 bases: TGTGCCAGCAGCTTGGTTGGGGGGGATGAAAAACTGTTTTTT.